Listed here are 27 T cell receptor beta chains from one sample, sequenced in a study of cytomegalovirus exposure and HLA in healthy donors. The PCR employed 60 Vbeta primers together with 13 Jbeta primers. This table comes from immunoSEQ multiplex PCR, and its TCRdb copy is limited to in-frame clones, with some not included. There are under 150,000 clones in the sample; 65% to 85% occur only once, and 5% to 5.5% lies in the top ten. The specimen was PBMCs. The receptors were sampled from a woman aged 25 to 45 in good health and CMV-seropositive.

V gene TRBV2 combines with J gene TRBJ2-7; TRBD1 agrees at 10 bases. V shed 1 base and J 1 base; nucleotides not matched to a gene: 1. Germline CDR1 reads SNHLY; CDR2 reads FYNNEI. CDR3 size: 15 residues. The CDR3 here is CASSEEGQGSYEQYF. The CDR3, as DNA: TGTGCCAGCAGTGAAGAGGGACAGGGGTCCTACGAGCAGTACTTC.

This chain joins TRBV4-1 and TRBJ1-3; the match to TRBD1 covers 12 bases. The CDR3 contains 14 residues. The J segment lost 8 bases and the V segment lost 5 bases, leaving 4 bases of the junction unmatched. CDR1 is MGHRA and CDR2 is YSYEKL in the germline V gene. Here the CDR3 reads CASSLGQGADTIYF. The CDR3 DNA is TGCGCCAGCAGCTTGGGACAGGGGGCAGACACCATATATTTT.

The J gene is TRBJ1-2, the V gene TRBV4-1; TRBD1 is a possible D gene (5 bases). CDR3 size: 14 residues. The V end lost 3 bases, the J end lost 7 bases, and 15 bases lay between the germline ends. In germline, CDR1 is MGHRA, CDR2 YSYEKL. DNA of the CDR3: TGCGCCAGCAGCCAGGGCACAGGATCTCGTGGCTACACCTTC. It specifies CASSQGTGSRGYTF.

This clone was counted a single time. V and J are TRBV4-2 and TRBJ2-1, with 7 bases lining up with TRBD2. CDR1 and CDR2 from the germline V gene are LGHNA and YNFKEQ. V gave up 3 bases and J gave up 8 bases; unmatched junction bases: 10. CDR3 length: 15 amino acids. CDR3 loop: CASSQAPAGPHEQFF. The CDR3 nucleotides are TGTGCCAGCAGCCAGGCCCCAGCGGGACCCCATGAGCAGTTCTTC.

This chain connects TRBV10-3 to TRBJ1-1; D unclear. Germline CDR1 reads ENHRY; CDR2 reads SYGVKD. This CDR3 is built from 13 residues. Trimming removed 6 bases from V and 0 bases from J, with 8 bases in between. Here the CDR3 reads CAIRAPLNTEAFF. The CDR3 nucleotides read TGTGCCATCAGGGCCCCACTGAACACTGAAGCTTTCTTT.

The chain joins TRBV6-5 to TRBJ2-3; no firm D call. The V gene lost 0 bases and the J gene lost 4 bases, with 8 bases spanning the gap. The CDR3 length is 14 residues. Germline CDR1 is MNHEY and CDR2 is SVGAGI. CDR3 amino acids: CASSYSHLSDTQYF. CDR3 bases: TGTGCCAGCAGTTACTCGCACTTGTCAGATACGCAGTATTTT.

The sample holds a few counts of this clone. The chain uses TRBV30 and TRBJ1-2; D is possibly TRBD1 (6 bases). Per the germline V gene, CDR1 is GTSNPN and CDR2 is SVGIG (reference sequence). V was clipped by 1 base and J by 1 base, with 10 bases between them. This CDR3 is 14 amino acids long. The CDR3 DNA reads as TGTGCCTGGAGTGCCCAGGGGTATAACTATGGCTACACCTTC. Amino acids: CAWSAQGYNYGYTF.

In its sample, this clone was seen a few times. The rearrangement uses TRBV19 and TRBJ1-2; D is undetermined. Looked up from germline, CDR1 is LNHDA and CDR2 is SQIVND (reference sequence). This CDR3 has 13 residues. V shed 0 bases and J shed 4 bases, with 6 bases lying between them. In DNA, the CDR3 is TGTGCCAGTAGTATAGATATTCTCTATGGCTACACCTTC. Residues: CASSIDILYGYTF.

This clone was seen a few times. The chain carries TRBV19 and TRBJ2-1; no clear D. CDR3 length equals 14 residues. Trimming stripped 1 base from V and 4 bases from J, with 8 bases between. The germline gives CDR1 LNHDA, CDR2 SQIVND (reference sequence). The CDR3 nucleotides read TGTGCCAGTAGTATAGGTCAGATTTACAATGAGCAGTTCTTC. This gives the protein CASSIGQIYNEQFF.

V usage is TRBV2 and J usage is TRBJ1-2, with TRBD1 as a possible D gene (5 bases). This CDR3 is built from 15 residues. Trimming stripped 3 bases from V and 4 bases from J, with 15 bases between. Germline V CDR1 and CDR2: SNHLY, FYNNEI. The CDR3: CASSDAPGGGYGYTF. In DNA, the CDR3 is TGTGCCAGCAGTGACGCCCCGGGGGGAGGCTATGGCTACACCTTC.

The J gene is TRBJ2-3, the V gene TRBV5-1; D may be TRBD1 (5 bases). This CDR3 is built from 13 residues. Trimming took off 4 bases at V and 4 bases at J, with 10 bases between the two ends. The V gene's germline CDR1 is SGHRS and CDR2 YFSETQ. In DNA, the CDR3 is TGCGCCAGCAGCGCCGTAGGGGCAGATACGCAGTATTTT. Translating gives CASSAVGADTQYF. Full variable domain (rest looked up from reference TRBV5-1 and TRBJ2-3): KAGVTQTPRYLIKTRGQQVTLSCSPISGHRSVSWYQQTPGQGLQFLFEYFSETQRNKGNFPGRFSGRQFSNSRSEMNVSTLELGDSALYLCASSAVGADTQYFGPGTRLTVL.

This sequence joins TRBV5-4 and TRBJ1-1, with a weak D call TRBD1 (6 bases). The V end lost 3 bases, the J end lost 2 bases, and 11 bases lay between the germline ends. This CDR3 has 14 residues. The germline CDR1 and CDR2 sequences are SGHNT and YYREEE (reference sequence). The CDR3: CASSSGQPNTEAFF. The CDR3 nucleotides read TGTGCCAGCAGCTCCGGACAGCCTAACACTGAAGCTTTCTTT.

The chain recombines TRBV6-5 with TRBJ2-6; no definite D call. Germline-derived CDR1 and CDR2 are MNHEY and SVGAGI. Deletions cut 7 bases from V and 1 base from J, with 5 bases between. The CDR3 loop spans 13 amino acids. This CDR3 is CASTPSGANVLTF. The CDR3 DNA reads as TGTGCCAGCACCCCATCTGGGGCCAACGTCCTGACTTTC.

V gene TRBV5-1 combines with J gene TRBJ2-6; D is uncertain. V lost 2 bases to trimming and J lost 1 base, with 7 bases between them. Germline values: CDR1 SGHRS, CDR2 YFSETQ. The CDR3 sequence is 15 residues long. In DNA, the CDR3 is TGCGCCAGCAGCTTAATACTTTCTGGGGCCAACGTCCTGACTTTC. Translated: CASSLILSGANVLTF.

The chain couples TRBV4-1 to TRBJ2-7; D is undetermined. The V gene's germline CDR1 is MGHRA and CDR2 YSYEKL. V lost 1 base and J 7 bases, leaving 11 bases between the germline ends. This CDR3 is built from 13 residues. The CDR3 nucleotides are TGCGCCAGCAGCCAAGTTCCTTTGTTGGAGCAGTACTTC. It yields the protein CASSQVPLLEQYF.

The chain joins TRBV29-1 to TRBJ1-1; D unclear. The CDR3 is made up of 16 amino acids. Germline assignment: CDR1 SQVTM and CDR2 ANQGSEA. The ends were cut back, 4 bases at V and 0 bases at J, with 18 bases in the middle. The CDR3 here is CSVGPVVPGMNTEAFF. CDR3 bases: TGCAGCGTTGGTCCGGTCGTCCCTGGTATGAACACTGAAGCTTTCTTT.

This sequence joins TRBV9 and TRBJ1-2; tentatively, D is TRBD1 (6 bases). CDR1 is SGDLS and CDR2 is YYNGEE in the germline V gene. V was trimmed by 5 bases and J by 4 bases, leaving 12 bases between them. This CDR3 is 13 amino acids long. The CDR3 spells CASRDRGSYGYTF. The CDR3 DNA follows: TGTGCCAGCAGGGATAGGGGGTCCTATGGCTACACCTTC. Variable domain in full (rest from reference TRBV9 and TRBJ1-2): DSGVTQTPKHLITATGQRVTLRCSPRSGDLSVYWYQQSLDQGLQFLIQYYNGEERAKGNILERFSAQQFPDLHSELNLSSLELGDSALYFCASRDRGSYGYTFGSGTRLTVV.

The chain joins TRBV7-2 to TRBJ2-3; 8 bases line up with TRBD1. Germline lookup yields CDR1 SGHTA and CDR2 FQGNSA. V lost 5 bases to trimming and J lost 2 bases; unmatched junction nucleotides: 6. The CDR3 sequence is 15 residues long. DNA for the CDR3: TGTGCCAGCAGCCCAGGGGGCTGGGACACAGATACGCAGTATTTT. Its translation: CASSPGGWDTDTQYF. Full variable domain (missing parts from reference TRBV7-2 and TRBJ2-3): GAGVSQSPSNKVTEKGKDVELRCDPISGHTALYWYRQSLGQGLEFLIYFQGNSAPDKSGLPSDRFSAERTGGSVSTLTIQRTQQEDSAVYLCASSPGGWDTDTQYFGPGTRLTVL.

The chain uses TRBV9 and TRBJ2-2; TRBD1 aligns across 8 bases. Germline V gives CDR1 SGDLS, CDR2 YYNGEE. The CDR3 contains 21 residues. V gave up 2 bases and J gave up 13 bases; unmatched junction bases: 31. CDR3 nucleotides: TGTGCCAGCAGCGTCACCAAGGCGGGAACGGAGGACAGGGATCAGGGAGTTGGGCTGTTTTTT. Its translation is CASSVTKAGTEDRDQGVGLFF.

CDR3 nucleotide sequence: TGTGCCAGCACCCTTCACACGAACACTGAAGCTTTCTTT. Amino acids: CASTLHTNTEAFF. This rearrangement joins TRBV6-6 to TRBJ1-1, with D hard to call. Germline CDR1 is MNHNY and CDR2 is SVGAGI (reference sequence). This CDR3 has 13 amino acids. Deletions cut 7 bases from V and 1 base from J, with 10 bases between.

V usage is TRBV18 and J usage is TRBJ1-5, with TRBD1 matching over 7 bases. Trimming cost V 4 bases and J 3 bases; bases outside gene matches: 6. This CDR3 is 15 amino acids long. Looked up from germline, CDR1 is KGHSH and CDR2 is LQKENI. CDR3 sequence: CASSLGQVFNQPQHF. The CDR3 coding sequence is TGTGCCAGCTCACTAGGACAGGTGTTCAATCAGCCCCAGCATTTT.

The count of this clone is one. The chain employs TRBV7-2 and TRBJ1-4, with a weak D call TRBD1 (5 bases). Germline V gives CDR1 SGHTA, CDR2 FQGNSA. The CDR3 covers 15 residues. Trimming stripped 6 bases from V and 7 bases from J, with 18 bases between. The CDR3 is CASRHSTGVFEKLFF. The CDR3 region has the DNA TGTGCCAGCAGACATTCGACGGGGGTTTTTGAAAAACTGTTTTTT.

This chain links TRBV6-1 with TRBJ2-5; TRBD2 is a possible D gene (5 bases). Germline CDR1 and CDR2: MNHNS and SASEGT. With 2 bases removed from V and 5 bases from J, the gap between germline ends came to 9 bases. The CDR3 spans 13 residues. The CDR3 DNA reads as TGTGCCAGCAGTGAAAGAGGGATGGAGACCCAGTACTTC. This translates into CASSERGMETQYF.

CDR3 in DNA: TGCGCCAGCAGCTTGGCCGCGGGGGCGAACACCGGGGAGCTGTTTTTT. Translating it yields CASSLAAGANTGELFF. The gene calls are TRBV5-1 and TRBJ2-2; TRBD2 agrees at 7 bases. Germline CDR1 reads SGHRS; CDR2 reads YFSETQ. V trimming: 0 bases; J trimming: 0 bases; junction bases outside the gene matches: 2. This CDR3 contains 16 residues.

V gene TRBV19 combines with J gene TRBJ1-5; 7 bases fit TRBD1. This CDR3 has 13 amino acids. Germline V gene data show CDR1 as LNHDA and CDR2 as SQIVND (reference sequence). Germline trimming cut 7 bases from V and 10 bases from J; bases unmatched to any gene: 10. The CDR3 loop is CASIRDSSSPQHF. The CDR3 nucleotides read TGTGCCAGTATCCGGGACAGTTCGAGCCCCCAGCATTTT.

This clone was observed a handful of times. This chain links TRBV6-1 with TRBJ1-1; D remains unclear. Per the germline V gene, CDR1 is MNHNS and CDR2 is SASEGT. CDR3 length: 13 amino acids. Trimming stripped 4 bases from V and 11 bases from J, with 17 bases between. Written as DNA, the CDR3 is TGTGCCAGCAGTGGGATTGGGTCTGGAGAGGCTTTCTTT. The encoded protein is CASSGIGSGEAFF.

The sample holds a few counts of this clone. V and J are TRBV9 and TRBJ1-1; 7 bases align to TRBD1. Per the germline V gene, CDR1 is SGDLS and CDR2 is YYNGEE. This CDR3 has 19 residues. With V trimmed by 3 bases and J by 4 bases, 21 bases remained unmatched. This CDR3 reads CASSGGRNRWGQPTTEAFF. DNA for the CDR3: TGTGCCAGCAGCGGGGGGAGAAACCGATGGGGACAGCCTACCACTGAAGCTTTCTTT.